One sample yielded the 21 T cell receptor beta chains listed below, sequenced in a study of shared clonotypes between healthy human individuals. Only in-frame clones appear in the TCRdb table, and some are missing; sequencing was by immunoSEQ multiplex PCR. The sample carries hundreds of thousands of clones, around 78% recorded once. The sample comprised memory CD4+ T cells sorted from blood. The subset was: CD45RA-negative fraction. All receptors derive from a woman younger than 45 in good health.

The CDR3 coding sequence is TGTGCCTCCCAGCAGGCGGGAGGGGCAGATACGCAGTATTTT. It encodes CASQQAGGADTQYF. V is TRBV6-6 and J is TRBJ2-3; 9 bases align to TRBD2. Germline V lookup: CDR1 MNHNY, CDR2 SVGAGI (reference sequence). CDR3 size: 14 residues. Trimming at V came to 11 bases and at J to 4 bases, leaving 10 bases not matched to a gene.

Points on this clone: Other nucleotide sequences from this sample produce the same CDR3. V gene TRBV5-1 combines with J gene TRBJ2-1; 7 positions match TRBD2. Germline-derived CDR1 and CDR2 are SGHRS and YFSETQ. The CDR3 sequence is 14 residues long. Losses at the gene ends were 5 bases for V and 2 bases for J; bases not matched to a gene: 4. CDR3 protein: CASRLAETYNEQFF. The CDR3 DNA is TGCGCCAGCAGGCTAGCGGAGACCTACAATGAGCAGTTCTTC.

This clone has just one count. The chain links TRBV28 to TRBJ1-2; tentative D call: TRBD1 (5 bases). The V end lost 7 bases, the J end lost 5 bases, and 20 bases lay between the germline ends. In germline, CDR1 is MDHEN, CDR2 SYDVKM. The CDR3 consists of 15 residues. The CDR3 is CASNQSPGQSYGYTF. As DNA, the CDR3 is TGTGCCAGCAATCAATCCCCGGGGCAGAGTTATGGCTACACCTTC.

The chain joins TRBV19 to TRBJ2-3; D may be TRBD2 (6 bases). This CDR3 is built from 13 residues. V was clipped by 5 bases and J by 4 bases, with 10 bases between them. The V gene's germline CDR1 is LNHDA and CDR2 SQIVND (reference sequence). The CDR3 DNA sequence: TGTGCCAGTAGTGCCAGACTAGCAGATACGCAGTATTTT. Translation gives CASSARLADTQYF.

This clone was recorded a few times. The chain combines TRBV29-1 with TRBJ1-5; TRBD1 is a possible D gene (5 bases). The CDR3 covers 13 residues. V was cut by 4 bases and J by 7 bases, with 14 bases left in between. Germline CDR1 and CDR2: SQVTM and ANQGSEA. The CDR3 nucleotides read TGCAGCGTTGCCGCCAGGGAGGGACAGCCCCAGCATTTT. Translation gives CSVAAREGQPQHF.

V usage is TRBV30 and J usage is TRBJ2-2; TRBD2 matches at 8 bases. Unmatched junction bases numbered 16, after V lost 0 bases and J lost 7 bases. The CDR3 has 18 residues. The germline CDR1 and CDR2 sequences are GTSNPN and SVGIG (reference sequence). CDR3 DNA sequence: TGTGCCTGGAGTGTAGGTCGTTTCGCGGGAGGTGCAGACGGGGAGCTGTTTTTT. Its translation: CAWSVGRFAGGADGELFF.

The chain uses TRBV28 and TRBJ2-5; 7 positions agree with TRBD2. Per the germline V gene, CDR1 is MDHEN and CDR2 is SYDVKM. J was trimmed by 7 bases and V by 5 bases; bases with no gene match: 7. This CDR3 comprises 13 residues. The CDR3 protein is CASSPGASGTQYF. The CDR3 DNA follows: TGTGCCAGCAGTCCCGGGGCTAGCGGGACCCAGTACTTC.

The chain carries TRBV29-1 and TRBJ2-1, with a possible D match to TRBD2 (5 bases). In germline, CDR1 is SQVTM, CDR2 ANQGSEA. The CDR3 totals 13 residues. Trimming removed 4 bases from V and 5 bases from J, with 12 bases in between. This CDR3 is CSVVGIRHNEQFF. CDR3 coding DNA: TGCAGCGTTGTCGGGATCAGGCACAATGAGCAGTTCTTC.

This clone was counted many times. This chain uses TRBV6-1 with TRBJ2-2, with unresolved D. Trimming removed 6 bases at V and 0 bases at J, with 11 bases between. The CDR3 is 15 amino acids. Germline-derived CDR1 and CDR2 are MNHNS and SASEGT. The chain's CDR3 is CASSAFGANTGELFF. CDR3 DNA: TGTGCCAGCAGCGCTTTCGGAGCGAACACCGGGGAGCTGTTTTTT.

Remarks on this clone: The same CDR3 also results from other DNA sequences found in this sample. The chain joins TRBV5-1 to TRBJ2-1; tentatively, D is TRBD2 (6 bases). Germline CDR1 and CDR2: SGHRS and YFSETQ. V lost 4 bases, J lost 3 bases, and 14 bases lay in between. The CDR3 extends over 15 amino acids. Written as DNA, the CDR3 is TGCGCCAGCAGCCGAAGTAGCGGTAGCTACAATGAGCAGTTCTTC. Amino acids: CASSRSSGSYNEQFF.

V gene TRBV7-8 combines with J gene TRBJ1-2; maybe TRBD1 (5 bases). V dropped 1 base and J dropped 8 bases, with 20 bases sitting between them. Per the germline V gene, CDR1 is SGHVS and CDR2 is FQNEAQ. The CDR3 extends over 16 amino acids. For the CDR3, the DNA is TGTGCCAGCAGCTTAGTAATCGGGACCCGGGGTTGGGGCTACACCTTC. Protein sequence: CASSLVIGTRGWGYTF.

The chain couples TRBV28 to TRBJ2-7; 9 bases align to TRBD2. Trimming took 3 bases from V and 3 from J; bases not matched to a gene: 6. CDR3 length equals 15 residues. Germline CDR1 reads MDHEN; CDR2 reads SYDVKM. The CDR3 region is CASSFLAGGYYEQYF. The CDR3 DNA reads TGTGCCAGCAGTTTCTTGGCGGGAGGGTACTACGAGCAGTACTTC.

The chain combines TRBV6-5 with TRBJ2-1, with a possible D match to TRBD2 (6 bases). This CDR3 is built from 15 residues. Germline V gene data show CDR1 as MNHEY and CDR2 as SVGAGI. V shed 2 bases and J shed 1 base, with 9 bases lying between them. This CDR3 reads CASSYVAASYNEQFF. In DNA form, the CDR3 reads TGTGCCAGCAGTTACGTAGCGGCATCCTACAATGAGCAGTTCTTC.

In this sample, this clone turned up a few times. The rearrangement uses TRBV19 and TRBJ2-1, with 12 bases matching TRBD2. The germline V gene has CDR1 LNHDA and CDR2 SQIVND (reference sequence). After removal of 3 bases from V and 7 bases from J, the junction contained 10 bases not matched to a gene. This CDR3 is built from 17 residues. DNA of the CDR3: TGTGCCAGTAGTATTACTTCTAGCGGGAGGGCCCGTAATGAGCAGTTCTTC. It codes for CASSITSSGRARNEQFF.

This clone was counted a few times. V is TRBV2 and J is TRBJ1-5; D might be TRBD1 (5 bases). V gave up 7 bases and J gave up 6 bases, with 19 bases separating them. CDR3 length equals 15 residues. CDR1 and CDR2 from the germline V gene are SNHLY and FYNNEI. CDR3 residues: CASKPQGVSGQPQHF. CDR3 bases: TGTGCCAGCAAACCCCAGGGAGTGTCGGGTCAGCCCCAGCATTTT. Supplemented by reference TRBV2 and TRBJ1-5, the full variable domain reads EPEVTQTPSHQVTQMGQEVILRCVPISNHLYFYWYRQILGQKVEFLVSFYNNEISEKSEIFDDQFSVERPDGSNFTLKIRSTKLEDSAMYFCASKPQGVSGQPQHFGDGTRLSIL.

The chain employs TRBV4-1 and TRBJ2-1; either TRBD1 or TRBD2 may supply D (5 bases each). The CDR3 has 13 residues. The ends were cut back, 7 bases at V and 7 bases at J, with 14 bases in the middle. Per germline, CDR1 MGHRA and CDR2 YSYEKL. The CDR3 is CASTGTARNEQFF. CDR3 coding DNA: TGCGCCAGCACCGGGACGGCGAGGAATGAGCAGTTCTTC.

This clone was seen a single time. V is TRBV2 and J is TRBJ2-3; 8 bases fit TRBD1. There are 15 residues in the CDR3. Germline V gene lookup returns CDR1 SNHLY and CDR2 FYNNEI. With 8 bases clipped from V and 7 bases from J, the junction kept 14 bases outside the gene matches. CDR3 coding DNA: TGTGCCAGCGTGGCGGGGCAGGGGGCGCCGAATACGCAGTATTTT. Residues: CASVAGQGAPNTQYF.

V and J are TRBV5-1 and TRBJ2-1; 10 bases are a match to TRBD2. CDR1 is SGHRS, CDR2 YFSETQ, per germline. The CDR3 spans 15 residues. The V and J ends lost 1 base and 9 bases, in that order; junction bases with no gene match: 7. The CDR3 loop is CASSLSSSGRGEQFF. CDR3 nucleotides: TGCGCCAGCAGCTTGAGCTCTAGCGGGAGAGGTGAGCAGTTCTTC.

This chain connects TRBV7-3 to TRBJ2-3; D gene ambiguous. Germline V lookup: CDR1 SGHTA, CDR2 FQGTGA. Trimming cost V 5 bases and J 6 bases, with 9 bases left between them. The CDR3 has 12 residues. The CDR3 protein is CASSAPGDTQYF. DNA for the CDR3: TGTGCCAGCAGCGCACCCGGGGATACGCAGTATTTT. Full variable domain (remainder filled in from reference TRBV7-3 and TRBJ2-3): GAGVSQTPSNKVTEKGKYVELRCDPISGHTALYWYRQSLGQGPEFLIYFQGTGAADDSGLPNDRFFAVRPEGSVSTLKIQRTERGDSAVYLCASSAPGDTQYFGPGTRLTVL.

This chain connects TRBV7-9 to TRBJ2-3; D may match TRBD1 or TRBD2 (6 bases each). The CDR3 covers 16 residues. Trimming cost V 1 base and J 6 bases, with 17 bases left between them. Germline V lookup: CDR1 SEHNR, CDR2 FQNEAQ (reference sequence). DNA for the CDR3: TGTGCCAGCAGCTTAGATCGGGGGCTACAGGCCGATACGCAGTATTTT. This sequence encodes CASSLDRGLQADTQYF.

The chain employs TRBV6-5 and TRBJ1-5; TRBD1 might be the D (5 bases). The V gene's germline CDR1 is MNHEY and CDR2 SVGAGI. This CDR3 comprises 14 residues. V lost 7 bases, J lost 6 bases, and 16 bases lay in between. The CDR3 nucleotides read TGTGCCAGCACAAAAGGGGTGGGCGGTCAGCCCCAGCATTTT. It specifies CASTKGVGGQPQHF.